The present TCR beta chain was sequenced within a study of Ad26.COV2.S vaccination and SARS-CoV-2 variants (dated by TCRdb to the early 2020s). With respect to the entire study: Donors in the vaccine arm were drawn from COV1001, a phase I-IIa trial of Ad26.COV2.S in healthy adults that was multicentre, randomized, double-blind and placebo-controlled. Ad26.COV2.S was administered intramuscularly at a dose of 5x10^10 or 1x10^11 viral particles, either as one shot or as two shots given 56 days apart. TCRbeta repertoire sequencing was used to assess the specificity and breadth of SARS-CoV-2-reactive T cell receptors after Ad26.COV2.S vaccination. The TCR-sequenced set comprised approximately 32 samples: roughly 19 Ad26.COV2.S vaccine recipients, 5 placebo recipients and 8 SARS-CoV-2 convalescent individuals. Trial participants were randomized into five groups of five: low-dose or high-dose Ad26.COV2.S given once or twice, or placebo on both occasions. Investigators did not know the trial group allocation while performing experiments and assessing outcomes. The study at large found these results: It was noted by the authors that total T cell responses may have been underestimated by the TCR breadth and depth analyses. Substantial breadth of spike-specific CD8+ and CD4+ T cell responses was reported after vaccination. Vaccine and placebo recipients had comparable non-spike TCR breadth, which fits with the vaccine containing only spike. Compared with placebo recipients, Ad26.COV2.S recipients showed higher spike-specific TCR breadth (P = 0.0014). The study lacked the statistical power to compare responses across vaccine doses or regimens.

TCRbeta CDR3 regions were sequenced with the immunoSEQ Assay. After extraction, genomic DNA underwent amplification by bias-controlled multiplex PCR, followed by high-throughput sequencing. In the source study's methods: To quantify the absolute abundance of every unique TCRbeta CDR3 region, sequences were collapsed and filtered. Usable DNA was measured by amplifying reference genes present in all nucleated cells, and TCRbeta template counts were normalized to that usable DNA to estimate T cell fraction. Repertoire TCRs were annotated as SARS-CoV-2-specific when V gene, CDR3 amino acid sequence and J gene were exactly matched to a known reactive TCR set. MIRA supplied the reference SARS-CoV-2 TCR set, which was filtered for enrichment in COVID-19-positive ImmuneCODE repertoires so that public or cross-reactive TCRs were removed. Based on the MIRA antigens, annotated TCRs were further analysed at the level of specific ORF or position within ORF. Breadth was defined as annotated unique rearrangements over total unique productive rearrangements; depth was the summed frequency of those rearrangements. Two-sided Wilcoxon rank-sum tests were applied when comparing TCR breadth between groups. TCRdb mirrors the immuneACCESS table, restricted to in-frame sequences. Some clones are absent from its copies; in checked studies, under half trace to an unresolved V gene, and the reason for the others is unknown. Clone size and V and J calls were adopted from that table, with D and trimming inferred from the DNA. This sample has about 350,000 clones in its table, and approximately 90% of those were observed once. Approximately 5% of the sample goes to the ten largest clones.

Taken from cysteine to phenylalanine, the CDR3 has 14 residues. The CDR3 DNA has 42 bases and is translated from base 1. The junction carries 4 bases between V and J, which are trimmed by 0 bases and 0 bases respectively. The germline V gene (reference sequence) specifies LNHNV as CDR1 and YYDKDF as CDR2. The table lists this clone with a few counts. Which antigen it targets is not known. Base-call qualities are not available, and no considerably larger clone is one nucleotide away. Taken with the paper, the label for treatment or condition translates to: roughly 19 received Ad26.COV2.S at low or high dose, single or two shots; several received placebo; per-sample allocation not given. Repertoires of vaccine and placebo recipients were sequenced from samples taken on day 63 after the first injection. Between 29 July and 7 August 2020, Cohort 1b enrolled around 25 adults aged 18-55 years at one site in Boston, USA. As a vaccine, Ad26.COV2.S was a replication-incompetent adenovirus type 26 vector that expressed a prefusion-stabilized SARS-CoV-2 spike protein derived from the original Wuhan strain.

The sequence derives from a person between 18 and 65 years old who received the Ad26.COV2.S COVID-19 vaccine or a placebo. The chain is made from TRBV15 and TRBJ2-3; the D gene remains uncertain. This sample comprised peripheral blood, obtained in a trial of Ad26.COV2.S vaccine versus placebo. The DNA reads TGTGCCACCAGCAGAGATTTCAGCACAGATACGCAGTATTTT. This yields the protein CATSRDFSTDTQYF. Supplemented by the reference TRBV15 and TRBJ2-3 proteins around the CDR3, the complete variable domain is DAMVIQNPRYQVTQFGKPVTLSCSQTLNHNVMYWYQQKSSQAPKLLFHYYDKDFNNEADTPDNFQSRRPNTSFCFLDIRSPGLGDTAMYLCATSRDFSTDTQYFGPGTRLTVL.